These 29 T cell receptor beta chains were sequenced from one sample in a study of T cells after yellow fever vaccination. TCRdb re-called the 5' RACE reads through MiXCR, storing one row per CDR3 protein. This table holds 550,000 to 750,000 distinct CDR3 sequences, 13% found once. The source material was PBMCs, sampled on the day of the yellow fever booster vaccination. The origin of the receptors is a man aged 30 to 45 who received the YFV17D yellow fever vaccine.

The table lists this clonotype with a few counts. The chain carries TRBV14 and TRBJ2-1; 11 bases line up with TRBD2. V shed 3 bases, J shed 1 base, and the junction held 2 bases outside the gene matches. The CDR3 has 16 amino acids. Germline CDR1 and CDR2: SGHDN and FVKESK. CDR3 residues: CASSHGTSGSYNEQFF. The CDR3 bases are TGTGCCAGCAGCCACGGGACTAGCGGATCCTACAATGAGCAGTTCTTC.

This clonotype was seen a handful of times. CDR3 amino acids: CASSLRMRTGELFF. In DNA, the CDR3 is TGTGCCAGCAGTTTACGGATGAGGACCGGGGAGCTGTTTTTT. The V gene is TRBV12-3 or TRBV12-4, the J gene TRBJ2-2; D is unclear. The CDR3 loop spans 14 amino acids. V lost 2 bases and J 5 bases, leaving 9 bases between the germline ends.

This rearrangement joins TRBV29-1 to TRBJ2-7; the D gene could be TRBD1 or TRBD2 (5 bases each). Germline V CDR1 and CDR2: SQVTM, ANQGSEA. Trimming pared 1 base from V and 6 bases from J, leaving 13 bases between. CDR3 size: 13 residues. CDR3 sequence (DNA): TGCAGCGTTGAAGGGGGGACGGAGATCGAGCAGTACTTC. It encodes CSVEGGTEIEQYF.

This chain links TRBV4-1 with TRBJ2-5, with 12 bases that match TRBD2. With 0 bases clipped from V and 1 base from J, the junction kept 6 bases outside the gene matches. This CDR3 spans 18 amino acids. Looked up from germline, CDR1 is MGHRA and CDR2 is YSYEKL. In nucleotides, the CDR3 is TGCGCCAGCAGCCAAGATCGTGGGACTAGCGGGCGCCAAGAGACCCAGTACTTC. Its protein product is CASSQDRGTSGRQETQYF.

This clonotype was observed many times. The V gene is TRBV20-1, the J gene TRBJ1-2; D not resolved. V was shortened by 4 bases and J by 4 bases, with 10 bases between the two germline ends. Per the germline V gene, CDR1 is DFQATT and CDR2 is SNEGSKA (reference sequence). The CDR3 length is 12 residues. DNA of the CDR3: TGCAGTGCTAACACAGATCCCTATGGCTACACCTTC. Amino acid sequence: CSANTDPYGYTF.

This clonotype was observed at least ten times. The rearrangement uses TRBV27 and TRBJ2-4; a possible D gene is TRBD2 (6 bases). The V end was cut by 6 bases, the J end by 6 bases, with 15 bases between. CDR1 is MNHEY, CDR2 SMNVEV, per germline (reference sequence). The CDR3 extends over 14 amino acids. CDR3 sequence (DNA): TGTGCCAGCAGGTCGGGGGTCATGGGAAACATTCAGTACTTC. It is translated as CASRSGVMGNIQYF.

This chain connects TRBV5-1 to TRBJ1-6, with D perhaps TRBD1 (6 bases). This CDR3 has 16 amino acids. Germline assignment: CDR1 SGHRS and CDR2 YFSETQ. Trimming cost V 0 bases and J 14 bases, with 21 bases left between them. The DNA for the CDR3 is TGCGCCAGCAGCTTGGGATCGGCACAGCGATCAGGGGCCCTCCACTTT. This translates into CASSLGSAQRSGALHF.

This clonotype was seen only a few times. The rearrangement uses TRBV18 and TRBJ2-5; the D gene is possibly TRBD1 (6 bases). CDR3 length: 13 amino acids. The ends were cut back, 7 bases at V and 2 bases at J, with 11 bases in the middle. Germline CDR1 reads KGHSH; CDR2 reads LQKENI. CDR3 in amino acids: CASFRGTQETQYF. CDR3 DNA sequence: TGTGCCAGCTTCAGGGGTACGCAAGAGACCCAGTACTTC.

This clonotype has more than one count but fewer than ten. DNA of the CDR3: TGCAGTGCTAGAGGACCAATCGGAAACACTGAAGCTTTCTTT. Amino acids: CSARGPIGNTEAFF. The chain uses TRBV20-1 and TRBJ1-1, with D unresolved. Per germline, CDR1 DFQATT and CDR2 SNEGSKA (reference sequence). The germline V and J ends were trimmed by 1 base and 2 bases, with 11 bases remaining between them. The CDR3 sequence is 14 residues long.

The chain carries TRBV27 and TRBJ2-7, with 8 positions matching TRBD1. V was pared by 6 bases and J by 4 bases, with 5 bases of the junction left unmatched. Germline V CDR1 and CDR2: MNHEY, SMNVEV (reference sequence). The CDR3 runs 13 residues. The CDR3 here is CASRRDRPYEQYF. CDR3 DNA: TGTGCCAGCAGACGGGACAGGCCTTACGAGCAGTACTTC.

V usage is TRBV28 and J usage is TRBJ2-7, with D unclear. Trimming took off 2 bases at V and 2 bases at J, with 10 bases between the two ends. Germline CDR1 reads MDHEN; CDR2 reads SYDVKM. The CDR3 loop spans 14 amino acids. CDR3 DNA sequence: TGTGCCAGCAGTTTAGAACTTACCGCCTACGAGCAGTACTTC. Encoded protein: CASSLELTAYEQYF.

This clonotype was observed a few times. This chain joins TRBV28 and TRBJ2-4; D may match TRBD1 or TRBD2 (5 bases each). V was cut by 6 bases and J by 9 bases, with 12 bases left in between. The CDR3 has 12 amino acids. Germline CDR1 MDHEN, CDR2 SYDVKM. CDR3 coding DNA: TGTGCCAGCAGGACCCCTGGGGGCATTCAGTACTTC. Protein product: CASRTPGGIQYF. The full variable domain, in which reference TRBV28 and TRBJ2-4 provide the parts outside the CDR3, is DVKVTQSSRYLVKRTGEKVFLECVQDMDHENMFWYRQDPGLGLRLIYFSYDVKMKEKGDIPEGYSVSREKKERFSLILESASTNQTSMYLCASRTPGGIQYFGAGTRLSVL.

The DNA of the CDR3 is TGTGCCACCAGTGCCCAAGAGCCGCCCCAGTACTTC. It encodes CATSAQEPPQYF. V and J are TRBV24-1 and TRBJ2-5; D is undetermined. CDR3 length: 12 residues. Germline CDR1 and CDR2: KGHDR and SFDVKD. The V end lost 5 bases, the J end lost 9 bases, and 12 bases lay between the germline ends.

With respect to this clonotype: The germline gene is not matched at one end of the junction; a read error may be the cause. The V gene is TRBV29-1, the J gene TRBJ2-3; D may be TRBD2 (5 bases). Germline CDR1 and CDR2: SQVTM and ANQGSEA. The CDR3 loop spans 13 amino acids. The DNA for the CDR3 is TGCAGCGTTGATACGGGGAGAACAGATGCGCAGTATTTT. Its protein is CSVDTGRTDAQYF.

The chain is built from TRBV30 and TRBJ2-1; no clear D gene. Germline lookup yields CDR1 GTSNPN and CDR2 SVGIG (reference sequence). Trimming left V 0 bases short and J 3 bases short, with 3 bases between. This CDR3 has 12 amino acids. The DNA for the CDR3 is TGTGCCTGGAGTGTCAGCTACAATGAGCAGTTCTTC. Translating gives CAWSVSYNEQFF.

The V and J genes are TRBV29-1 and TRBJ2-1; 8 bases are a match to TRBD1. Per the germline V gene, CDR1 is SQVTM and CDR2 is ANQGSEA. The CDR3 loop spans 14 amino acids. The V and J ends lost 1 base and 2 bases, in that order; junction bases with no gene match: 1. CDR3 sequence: CSVEGTGPYNEQFF. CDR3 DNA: TGCAGCGTTGAAGGGACAGGGCCCTACAATGAGCAGTTCTTC.

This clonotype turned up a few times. The CDR3 nucleotides are TGCAGTGCCCAGCGCTCTGGAAACACCATATATTTT. Amino acids: CSAQRSGNTIYF. The chain uses TRBV20-1 and TRBJ1-3; no definite D call. The ends were cut back, 6 bases at V and 0 bases at J, with 6 bases in the middle. Germline-derived CDR1 and CDR2 are DFQATT and SNEGSKA (reference sequence). The CDR3 totals 12 residues.

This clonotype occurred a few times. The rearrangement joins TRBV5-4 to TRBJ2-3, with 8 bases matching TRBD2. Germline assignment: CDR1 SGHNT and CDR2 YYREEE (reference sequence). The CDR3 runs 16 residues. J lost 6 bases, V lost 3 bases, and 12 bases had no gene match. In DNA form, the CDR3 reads TGTGCCAGCAGCTCGAAAGCGGGAGTATCATGGGATACGCAGTATTTT. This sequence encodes CASSSKAGVSWDTQYF.

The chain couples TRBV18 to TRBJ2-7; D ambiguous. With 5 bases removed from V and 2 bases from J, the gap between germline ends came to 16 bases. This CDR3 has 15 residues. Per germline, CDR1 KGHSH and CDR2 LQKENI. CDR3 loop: CASSSTSQFTYEQYF. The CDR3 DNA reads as TGTGCCAGCTCATCGACCTCCCAATTTACCTACGAGCAGTACTTC.

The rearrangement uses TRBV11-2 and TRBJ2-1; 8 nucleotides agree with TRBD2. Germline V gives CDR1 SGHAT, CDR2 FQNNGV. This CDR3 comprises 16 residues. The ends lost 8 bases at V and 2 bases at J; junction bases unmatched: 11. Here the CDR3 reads CASRGRLAITYNEQFF. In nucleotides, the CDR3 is TGTGCCAGCCGAGGAAGACTAGCGATAACCTACAATGAGCAGTTCTTC.

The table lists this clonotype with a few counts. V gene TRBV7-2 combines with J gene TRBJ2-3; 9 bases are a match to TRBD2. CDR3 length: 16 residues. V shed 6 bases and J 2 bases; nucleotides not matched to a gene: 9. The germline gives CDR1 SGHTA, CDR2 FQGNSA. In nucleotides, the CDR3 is TGTGCCAGCAGTTTCAGAGCGGGAGGCCACACAGATACGCAGTATTTT. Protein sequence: CASSFRAGGHTDTQYF. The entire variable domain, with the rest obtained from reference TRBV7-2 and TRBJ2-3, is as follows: GAGVSQSPSNKVTEKGKDVELRCDPISGHTALYWYRQSLGQGLEFLIYFQGNSAPDKSGLPSDRFSAERTGGSVSTLTIQRTQQEDSAVYLCASSFRAGGHTDTQYFGPGTRLTVL.

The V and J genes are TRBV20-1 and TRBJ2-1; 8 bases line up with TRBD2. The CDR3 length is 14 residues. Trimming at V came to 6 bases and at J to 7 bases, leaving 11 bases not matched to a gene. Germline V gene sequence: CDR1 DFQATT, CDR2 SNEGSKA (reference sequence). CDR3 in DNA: TGCAGTGCCAGCCGCAGCGGGAGTATTAATGAGCAGTTCTTC. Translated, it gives CSASRSGSINEQFF.

This CDR3 reads CASSWQGMETQYF. In DNA, the CDR3 is TGTGCCAGCAGTTGGCAAGGGATGGAGACCCAGTACTTC. The chain joins TRBV12-3 or TRBV12-4 to TRBJ2-5; D remains ambiguous. The CDR3 covers 13 residues. The V end was cut by 4 bases, the J end by 5 bases, with 11 bases between.

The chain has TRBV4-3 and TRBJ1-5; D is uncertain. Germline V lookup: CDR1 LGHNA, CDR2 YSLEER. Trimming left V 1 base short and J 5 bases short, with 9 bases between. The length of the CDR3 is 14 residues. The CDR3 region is CASSQGRIDQPQHF. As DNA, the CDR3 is TGCGCCAGCAGCCAAGGCAGGATCGATCAGCCCCAGCATTTT.

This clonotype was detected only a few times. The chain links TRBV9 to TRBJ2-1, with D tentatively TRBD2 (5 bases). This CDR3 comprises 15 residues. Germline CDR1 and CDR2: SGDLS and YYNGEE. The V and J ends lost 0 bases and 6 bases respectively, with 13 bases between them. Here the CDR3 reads CASSVEPTKVNEQFF. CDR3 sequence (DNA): TGTGCCAGCAGCGTAGAACCGACTAAGGTCAATGAGCAGTTCTTC.

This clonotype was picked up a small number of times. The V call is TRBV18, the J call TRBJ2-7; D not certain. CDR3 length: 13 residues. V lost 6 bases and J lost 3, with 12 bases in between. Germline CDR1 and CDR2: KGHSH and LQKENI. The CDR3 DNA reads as TGTGCCAGCTCCTACTCTCTGGACTACGAGCAGTACTTC. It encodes CASSYSLDYEQYF. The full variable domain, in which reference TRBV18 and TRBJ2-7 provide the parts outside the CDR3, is NAGVMQNPRHLVRRRGQEARLRCSPMKGHSHVYWYRQLPEEGLKFMVYLQKENIIDESGMPKERFSAEFPKEGPSILRIQQVVRGDSAAYFCASSYSLDYEQYFGPGTRLTVT.

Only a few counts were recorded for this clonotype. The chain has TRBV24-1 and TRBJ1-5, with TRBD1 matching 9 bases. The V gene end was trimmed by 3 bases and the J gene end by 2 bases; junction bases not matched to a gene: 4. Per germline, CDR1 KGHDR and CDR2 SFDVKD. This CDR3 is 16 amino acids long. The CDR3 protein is CATSDPRTGGNQPQHF. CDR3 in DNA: TGTGCCACCAGTGATCCTAGGACAGGGGGCAATCAGCCCCAGCATTTT.

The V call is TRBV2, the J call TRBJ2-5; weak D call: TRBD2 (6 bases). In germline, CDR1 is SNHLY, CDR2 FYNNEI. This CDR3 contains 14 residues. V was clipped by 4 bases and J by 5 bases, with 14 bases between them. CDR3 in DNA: TGTGCCAGCAGTGGGACGGGAGTTGCTGAGACCCAGTACTTC. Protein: CASSGTGVAETQYF.

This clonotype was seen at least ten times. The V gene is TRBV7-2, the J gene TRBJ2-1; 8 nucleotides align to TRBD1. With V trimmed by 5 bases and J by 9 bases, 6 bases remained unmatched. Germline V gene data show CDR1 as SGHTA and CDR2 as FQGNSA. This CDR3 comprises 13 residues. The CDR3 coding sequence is TGTGCCAGCAGCCAGGACAGGGTACGTGAGCAGTTCTTC. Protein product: CASSQDRVREQFF.